The 28 T cell receptor beta chains presented below share a single source sample, sequenced in a study of identical twins (dated by TCRdb to the mid-2010s). Library creation used 5' RACE. This sample was sequenced with an Illumina HiSeq 2000. TCRdb cleaned the public reads at Q25 with fastp, built clones with MiXCR and kept in-frame beta chains. When rows share a CDR3 protein, they turn into one entry using the most common DNA and genes. For this sample the table gives approximately 700,000 distinct CDR3 sequences, of which less than 7% were detected only once. Jointly, the top ten make up roughly 1.8% of the sample. The sequenced sample was naive T cells sorted from blood. The cell subset or site label corresponds to: cells isolated with a human naive T-cell isolation kit. Source of these receptors: a man between 18 and 29 years old in good health.

The rearrangement links TRBV18 to TRBJ2-7, with 9 positions matching TRBD2. V was clipped by 7 bases and J by 9 bases; unmatched bases: 19. CDR3 size: 16 residues. Germline V gene lookup returns CDR1 KGHSH and CDR2 LQKENI. CDR3 DNA sequence: TGTGCCAGCTGGGCGGGTAGCGGGAGCCATATCTCGATGCAGTACGTC. Its protein is CASWAGSGSHISMQYV.

This clonotype was recorded a few times. V usage is TRBV5-1 and J usage is TRBJ1-6, with D hard to call. From germline, CDR1 is SGHRS and CDR2 YFSETQ. The CDR3 extends over 15 amino acids. Trimming took 1 base from V and 5 from J, leaving 10 bases between them. The chain's CDR3 is CASSLLPGDNSPLHF. The DNA for the CDR3 is TGCGCCAGCAGCTTGCTGCCAGGCGATAATTCACCCCTCCACTTT.

Many counts were recorded for this clonotype. The V and J genes are TRBV6-5 and TRBJ2-2, with 10 bases lining up with TRBD2. CDR1 and CDR2 from the germline V gene are MNHEY and SVGAGI. This CDR3 comprises 17 residues. After removal of 0 bases from V and 6 bases from J, the junction contained 7 bases not matched to a gene. CDR3 coding DNA: TGTGCCAGCAGTTACTCGGAACTAGCGGGAACGTCCGGGGAGCTGTTTTTT. The encoded protein is CASSYSELAGTSGELFF.

This clonotype was observed many times. This chain connects TRBV5-1 to TRBJ2-5, with D maybe TRBD2 (5 bases). The germline V and J ends were trimmed by 7 bases and 2 bases, with 12 bases remaining between them. Germline V gene sequence: CDR1 SGHRS, CDR2 YFSETQ. This CDR3 is built from 13 residues. CDR3 sequence: CASSPSGQETQYF. DNA for the CDR3: TGCGCCAGCTCCCCCAGCGGACAAGAGACCCAGTACTTC.

This clonotype has just a few counts. CDR3 sequence (DNA): TGTGCCAGCACCCTTCCTAGCCCCCAAGAGACCCAGTACTTC. Its translation is CASTLPSPQETQYF. The J gene is TRBJ2-5, the V gene TRBV7-2; TRBD2 is a possible D gene (5 bases). Trimming stripped 7 bases from V and 1 base from J, with 13 bases between. Germline assignment: CDR1 SGHTA and CDR2 FQGNSA. This CDR3 is 14 amino acids long.

This clonotype was picked up a small number of times. V is TRBV12-3 or TRBV12-4 and J is TRBJ2-1, with D possibly being TRBD2 (6 bases). The CDR3 has 12 residues. V was cut by 1 base and J by 13 bases, with 11 bases left in between. CDR3 region: CASSLEGTSQFF. The CDR3 nucleotides read TGTGCCAGCAGTTTAGAGGGTACTAGCCAGTTCTTC.

This rearrangement joins TRBV29-1 to TRBJ2-3; no clear D gene. Trimming took 6 bases from V and 6 from J, leaving 16 bases between them. The germline V gene encodes CDR1 SQVTM and CDR2 ANQGSEA. There are 13 residues in the CDR3. The CDR3 spells CSVARVGRDTQYF. The DNA of the CDR3 is TGCAGCGTCGCCCGGGTGGGAAGGGATACGCAGTATTTT.

This clonotype occurred many times. The chain uses TRBV21-1 and TRBJ2-5; the table's D call, TRBD1, has no DNA check behind it. TRBV21-1 is a documented pseudogene. CDR3 length: 14 residues. The CDR3 sequence is CASSKTQVKETQYF. CDR3 bases: TGTGCCAGCAGCAAGACACAGGTTAAAGAGACCCAGTACTTC.

This clonotype was seen at least ten times. The J gene is TRBJ2-7, the V gene TRBV21-1; the table calls TRBD2, which could not be checked here. TRBV21-1 represents a pseudogene. This CDR3 region has 18 residues. DNA for the CDR3: TGTGCCAGCAGCAAAGCGCTAGAAGGGACTTTTGACTTGGACGAGCAGTACGTC. It yields the protein CASSKALEGTFDLDEQYV.

This clonotype was seen at least ten times. This chain joins TRBV7-9 and TRBJ2-5, with no clear D. Germline lookup yields CDR1 SEHNR and CDR2 FQNEAQ (reference sequence). Deletions cut 1 base from V and 1 base from J, with 4 bases between. The CDR3 spans 13 residues. Here the CDR3 reads CASSLGTQETQYF. Here the CDR3 DNA reads TGTGCCAGCAGCTTAGGTACCCAAGAGACCCAGTACTTC.

This clonotype was counted many times. The V gene is TRBV5-1, the J gene TRBJ2-3; D is unclear. Germline V gene lookup returns CDR1 SGHRS and CDR2 YFSETQ. Trimming removed 3 bases from V and 4 bases from J, with 15 bases in between. The length of the CDR3 is 15 residues. The DNA of the CDR3 is TGCGCCAGCAGCTACGGAAGGGTAGAAGCAGATACGCAGTATTTT. It translates to CASSYGRVEADTQYF.

This clonotype was picked up many times. The CDR3 DNA is TGTGCCAGCAGTTACTCCATGAACACTGAAGCTTTCTTT. Amino acids: CASSYSMNTEAFF. V usage is TRBV6-6 and J usage is TRBJ1-1, with no clear D. The CDR3 has 13 amino acids. With 0 bases removed from V and 0 bases from J, the gap between germline ends came to 2 bases. The germline gives CDR1 MNHNY, CDR2 SVGAGI (reference sequence).

This clonotype was counted at least ten times. This chain's CDR3 is CASGPDRVWGTGELFF. The CDR3 region has the DNA TGTGCCAGCGGGCCCGACAGGGTCTGGGGCACCGGGGAGCTGTTTTTT. This chain connects TRBV12-3 or TRBV12-4 to TRBJ2-2; TRBD1 matches at 7 bases. With 8 bases clipped from V and 4 bases from J, the junction kept 13 bases outside the gene matches. This CDR3 spans 16 amino acids.

This chain connects TRBV11-2 to TRBJ2-1; 7 bases are shared with TRBD1. V was clipped by 5 bases and J by 4 bases; unmatched bases: 5. Germline V gene data show CDR1 as SGHAT and CDR2 as FQNNGV. The CDR3 loop spans 14 amino acids. CDR3: CASSPTGLYNEQFF. As DNA, the CDR3 is TGTGCCAGCAGCCCGACAGGGTTGTACAATGAGCAGTTCTTC.

This clonotype has only a few counts. The rearrangement uses TRBV18 and TRBJ2-3; 9 positions match TRBD1. Germline lookup yields CDR1 KGHSH and CDR2 LQKENI. The CDR3 spans 17 residues. V shed 3 bases and J 2 bases; nucleotides not matched to a gene: 9. The CDR3 reads CASSPLPGQGYTDTQYF. CDR3 coding DNA: TGTGCCAGCTCACCGCTACCGGGACAGGGATACACAGATACGCAGTATTTT. The full variable domain, completed using reference TRBV18 and TRBJ2-3, is NAGVMQNPRHLVRRRGQEARLRCSPMKGHSHVYWYRQLPEEGLKFMVYLQKENIIDESGMPKERFSAEFPKEGPSILRIQQVVRGDSAAYFCASSPLPGQGYTDTQYFGPGTRLTVL.

The rearrangement uses TRBV28 and TRBJ2-2; the D is unclear. This CDR3 region has 15 residues. Trimming shortened V by 6 bases and J by 0 bases, and 11 bases separated the two germline ends. Germline V gene sequence: CDR1 MDHEN, CDR2 SYDVKM. DNA of the CDR3: TGTGCCAGCAGCCCCTTCTTTTCGAACACCGGGGAGCTGTTTTTT. It encodes CASSPFFSNTGELFF.

This CDR3 is CASSPGIVGMEQFF. CDR3 DNA sequence: TGTGCCAGCAGCCCTGGAATTGTGGGGATGGAGCAGTTCTTC. The chain couples TRBV5-6 to TRBJ2-1; D gene ambiguous. CDR3 length: 14 amino acids. Germline CDR1 and CDR2: SGHDT and YYEEEE. Deletions cut 4 bases from V and 10 bases from J, with 18 bases between.

This clonotype occurred many times. This chain links TRBV18 with TRBJ2-5, with 7 bases aligning to TRBD2. Germline V gene lookup returns CDR1 KGHSH and CDR2 LQKENI. There are 15 residues in the CDR3. The ends lost 4 bases at V and 2 bases at J; junction bases unmatched: 7. The CDR3 DNA sequence: TGTGCCAGCTCACGGAGCGGGAAAGAGCAAGAGACCCAGTACTTC. Its protein product is CASSRSGKEQETQYF. The variable domain in full, with the rest retrieved from reference TRBV18 and TRBJ2-5, is NAGVMQNPRHLVRRRGQEARLRCSPMKGHSHVYWYRQLPEEGLKFMVYLQKENIIDESGMPKERFSAEFPKEGPSILRIQQVVRGDSAAYFCASSRSGKEQETQYFGPGTRLLVL.

This clonotype was observed a few times. The CDR3: CASRREGHNEQFF. The DNA for the CDR3 is TGTGCCAGCAGGCGGGAGGGCCACAATGAGCAGTTCTTC. The chain carries TRBV28 and TRBJ2-1; the match to TRBD2 covers 9 bases. There are 13 residues in the CDR3. The germline V gene encodes CDR1 MDHEN and CDR2 SYDVKM. With V trimmed by 6 bases and J by 5 bases, 2 bases remained unmatched.

This clonotype showed up many times. This sequence joins TRBV20-1 and TRBJ1-5; D not certain. Germline V gene sequence: CDR1 DFQATT, CDR2 SNEGSKA (reference sequence). There are 14 residues in the CDR3. Trimming pared 0 bases from V and 7 bases from J, leaving 13 bases between. As DNA, the CDR3 is TGCAGTGCTAGAGATAACTCAGACTTGCAGCCCCAGCATTTT. Amino acid sequence: CSARDNSDLQPQHF.

Note on this clonotype: Just one base apart from a much larger clone, this may be a read error. The chain combines TRBV10-3 with TRBJ2-1; 10 bases line up with TRBD2. J was trimmed by 10 bases and V by 2 bases; bases with no gene match: 8. CDR3 length equals 15 residues. The germline gives CDR1 ENHRY, CDR2 SYGVKD. CDR3 sequence (DNA): TGTGCCATCAGTGAGGGACTAGCGGCAGACAGAGAGCAGTTCTTC. This codes for CAISEGLAADREQFF.

A few counts support this clonotype. The chain links TRBV9 to TRBJ2-1; a weak D match, TRBD1 (5 bases). The ends were cut back, 7 bases at V and 0 bases at J, with 11 bases in the middle. This CDR3 contains 14 residues. Germline CDR1 SGDLS, CDR2 YYNGEE. The CDR3 DNA reads as TGTGCCAGCGGCAGACAGAGCTCCTACAATGAGCAGTTCTTC. Its protein is CASGRQSSYNEQFF. The complete variable domain, with remaining parts taken from reference TRBV9 and TRBJ2-1, reads DSGVTQTPKHLITATGQRVTLRCSPRSGDLSVYWYQQSLDQGLQFLIQYYNGEERAKGNILERFSAQQFPDLHSELNLSSLELGDSALYFCASGRQSSYNEQFFGPGTRLTVL.

The rearrangement joins TRBV2 to TRBJ2-1, with D possibly being TRBD2 (6 bases). CDR1 is SNHLY and CDR2 is FYNNEI in the germline V gene. V gave up 4 bases and J gave up 7 bases, with 14 bases separating them. CDR3 length: 14 amino acids. CDR3 loop: CASSGPAGRNEQFF. CDR3 DNA: TGTGCCAGCAGTGGCCCGGCGGGGCGGAATGAGCAGTTCTTC.

Ten or more counts support this clonotype. The chain employs TRBV5-1 and TRBJ2-1; D may be TRBD1 (5 bases). The CDR3 loop spans 14 amino acids. From germline, CDR1 is SGHRS and CDR2 YFSETQ. Trimming cost V 0 bases and J 7 bases, with 11 bases left between them. This CDR3 is CASSLGQGTNEQFF. CDR3 in DNA: TGCGCCAGCAGCTTGGGGCAGGGCACGAATGAGCAGTTCTTC.

This clonotype has a handful of counts. This CDR3 reads CAWRGGRRGSSYNEQFF. The CDR3 coding sequence is TGTGCCTGGAGAGGGGGTCGTCGGGGCAGCTCCTACAATGAGCAGTTCTTC. The chain combines TRBV30 with TRBJ2-1; D possibly corresponds to TRBD1 (6 bases). The CDR3 length is 17 residues. Trimming pared 3 bases from V and 0 bases from J, leaving 18 bases between. CDR1 is GTSNPN and CDR2 is SVGIG in the germline V gene (reference sequence).

This clonotype was observed a few times. V gene TRBV7-2 combines with J gene TRBJ2-7; D gene uncertain. This CDR3 is 14 amino acids long. V was shortened by 1 base and J by 0 bases, with 7 bases between the two germline ends. The germline CDR1 and CDR2 sequences are SGHTA and FQGNSA. CDR3 nucleotides: TGTGCCAGCAGCTTAGTTATTGGCTCCTACGAGCAGTACTTC. Translated: CASSLVIGSYEQYF.

This clonotype was observed at least ten times. The chain is built from TRBV4-3 and TRBJ2-1; 7 nucleotides agree with TRBD2. V lost 3 bases to trimming and J lost 1 base; unmatched junction nucleotides: 6. The CDR3 contains 16 residues. CDR1 is LGHNA and CDR2 is YSLEER in the germline V gene. The CDR3 DNA is TGCGCCAGCAGCCAGGATCGGCGGGGGTCCTACAATGAGCAGTTCTTC. This encodes CASSQDRRGSYNEQFF.

The chain employs TRBV12-3 or TRBV12-4 and TRBJ1-5, with D tentatively TRBD1 (5 bases). The CDR3 is 12 residues long. Between the trimmed V and J ends, which lost 6 bases and 4 bases, there was a span of 7 bases. The CDR3 region is CASRGPNQPQHF. In nucleotides, the CDR3 is TGTGCCAGCAGGGGGCCTAATCAGCCCCAGCATTTT.